One T cell receptor beta chain is described in this entry. Its cognate antigen is unknown. Generation of TCR cDNA used 5'RACE template switching (which added a universal primer site and UMIs). TCRdb redid the calling of the 5' RACE reads with MiXCR, one entry per CDR3 protein. The sample contains 350,000 to 550,000 distinct CDR3 sequences, around 20% of which appear only once. The data stem from a study of T cells after yellow fever vaccination. Study summary: SMART-Seq v4 Ultra Low Input served to prepare low-cell-number fractions.

Study-wide points: In post-booster samples, most primary-vaccination clones reappeared (just under 97% CD4, roughly 88% CD8). In FACS-sorted repertoires, abundant clonotypes from the bulk population could appear as contaminants.

Material: PBMCs, obtained before the yellow fever booster vaccination. This receptor was taken from a man younger than 35 who received the YFV17D yellow fever vaccine.

The CDR3 DNA is TGCAGCGTTGAAGATAGACGACAGGGACGGAATGAGCAGTTCTTC. It specifies CSVEDRRQGRNEQFF. The rearrangement joins TRBV29-1 to TRBJ2-1; 7 nucleotides agree with TRBD1. The V gene's germline CDR1 is SQVTM and CDR2 ANQGSEA. CDR3 size: 15 residues. V shed 0 bases, J shed 7 bases, and the junction held 9 bases outside the gene matches.